This T cell receptor (beta chain) was sequenced during a study of shared clonotypes between healthy human individuals. Study context: Each donor had three CD4 naive, three CD4 memory, two CD8 naive and one CD8 memory plate.

Study-wide results and limits: Unshared clonotypes carried lower generation probabilities than those common to all four donors.

The ends were cut back, 2 bases at V and 3 bases at J, with 8 bases in the middle. The CDR3 contains 13 residues. Germline assignment: CDR1 MNHEY and CDR2 SVGAGI. Terminally differentiated effector memory CD45RA+ cells were excluded by CCR7 positive selection of CD45RO-negative cells. The donor population consisted of healthy HIV-negative adults with no recent acute infections or vaccinations. Among the donors, all were Caucasian adults who lived in Nashville, Tennessee. TCRdb's copy holds only in-frame clones and misses some; the assay was immunoSEQ multiplex PCR. Of some 1,900,000 clones listed, over 85% are singletons. Concerning this clone: Antigen specificity is unknown. In the same sample, other DNA sequences code for this CDR3.

The receptor was derived from a man younger than 30 in good health. Sample: naive CD8+ T cells sorted from blood. The rearrangement uses TRBV6-5 and TRBJ2-7; weak D call: TRBD1 (5 bases). CDR3 DNA sequence: TGTGCCAGCAGTTACGACAGAAACTACGAGCAGTACTTC. Its protein product is CASSYDRNYEQYF.